Listed here is a single TCR beta chain. What it recognizes is unknown. Clones were sequenced by immunoSEQ multiplex PCR, and TCRdb holds only the in-frame ones, with some missing. The sample includes some 68,000 clones, approximately 91% of them seen just once. This CDR3 spans 15 amino acids. With 4 bases removed from V and 5 bases from J, the gap between germline ends came to 17 bases. CDR1 and CDR2 (germline): SGHTS, YDEGEE. This sample stems from a study of stem cell transplantation in POMP-related autoinflammatory disease. Study-level results: Fewer unique TRB V-J gene pairings were identified in patients with PRAID.

The sample in question was CD4+ T cells from PBMCs, obtained after stem cell transplantation. This clonotype was obtained from a human patient with POMP-related autoinflammation and immune dysregulation (PRAID). Some of these T cells may belong to the graft donor. This chain links TRBV5-8 with TRBJ2-3, with D possibly matching TRBD2 (6 bases). The CDR3 is CASSVRRGRGDTQYF. The CDR3 DNA follows: TGTGCCAGCAGCGTCAGGCGGGGACGGGGAGATACGCAGTATTTT.